This TCR beta chain was observed in a study of blood T cell repertoires in COVID-19. About the research overall: The United States, Italy and Spain were the sources of the acute and convalescent COVID-19 samples. Sources were T cells, B-cell-depleted T cells, or PBMCs; the material itself was cDNA or gDNA.

In the authors' workflow: Reference gene primers were amplified, and this amplification served to estimate nucleated cell counts. Method: immunoSEQ multiplex PCR; TCRdb's copy keeps in-frame clones and lacks some. That table furnishes V, J and clone size, whereas the DNA furnished D and trimming. The sample lists 30,000 or so clones, around 82% occurring once. The J segment lost 4 bases and the V segment lost 0 bases, leaving 5 bases of the junction unmatched. Germline V gene lookup returns CDR1 MGHRA and CDR2 YSYEKL. CDR3 length: 15 amino acids. V and J are TRBV4-1 and TRBJ1-2; 7 nucleotides line up with TRBD1. Sequencing input: peripheral blood. This sequence was found in a man in his forties or fifties with acute or convalescent COVID-19. The CDR3 nucleotides are TGCGCCAGCAGCCAAGAATTGACAGGGACCTATGGCTACACCTTC. It yields the protein CASSQELTGTYGYTF.